This T cell receptor (beta chain) is from a study of T cells in Graves' hyperthyroidism and ophthalmopathy. V lost 5 bases, J lost 6 bases, and 8 bases stayed unmatched. The CDR3 is made up of 16 amino acids. Germline loops: CDR1 LNHDA, CDR2 SQIVND (reference sequence). This clonotype was observed at least ten times. Its antigen remains unknown. Amplified TCR beta CDR3 regions came from RNA transcripts. A first-round RT-PCR of the TCR CDR3 used the HTBI primer set. From the multiplex PCR reads, TCRdb called clonotypes with MiXCR, one entry per CDR3 protein. The profile shows approximately 370,000 distinct CDR3 sequences, about a sixth of them singletons. Study results and limitations: Blood also showed most of the thyroid clonotypes that were expanded above 0.001.

The study enrolled patients aged 18 to 65 with newly diagnosed hyperthyroidism of under 2 months' duration. Blood was drawn at first hyperthyroidism diagnosis, before any ophthalmopathy symptoms. The sequenced sample consisted of blood. The clonotype comes from a woman under 40 with Graves' hyperthyroidism that later progressed to Graves' ophthalmopathy. The V call is TRBV19, the J call TRBJ2-1, with TRBD2 matching 12 bases. The DNA of the CDR3 is TGTGCCAGTAGTCCCTATGGACTAGCGGGATTCAATGAGCAGTTCTTC. As protein: CASSPYGLAGFNEQFF.